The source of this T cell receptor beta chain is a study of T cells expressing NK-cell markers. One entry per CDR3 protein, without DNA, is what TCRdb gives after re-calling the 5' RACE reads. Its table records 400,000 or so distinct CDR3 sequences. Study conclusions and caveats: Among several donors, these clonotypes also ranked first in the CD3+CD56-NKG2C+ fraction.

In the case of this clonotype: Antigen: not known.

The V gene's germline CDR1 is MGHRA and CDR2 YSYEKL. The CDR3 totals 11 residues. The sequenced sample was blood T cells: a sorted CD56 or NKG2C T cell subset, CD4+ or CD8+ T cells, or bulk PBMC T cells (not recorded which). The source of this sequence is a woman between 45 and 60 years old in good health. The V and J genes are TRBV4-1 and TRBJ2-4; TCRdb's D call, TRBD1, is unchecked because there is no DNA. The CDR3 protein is CASSATGAQYF.